Following are 30 T cell receptor beta chains from one sample sequenced in a study of cytomegalovirus exposure and HLA in healthy donors. Sequencing used immunoSEQ multiplex PCR; TCRdb keeps in-frame clones, though not all of them. The table shows some 130,000 clones, with roughly nine tenths occurring only once. Sequenced input: PBMCs. The receptor source for this set is a man between 18 and 29 years old in good health and CMV-seronegative.

The genes are TRBV5-1 and TRBJ2-3; 12 bases align to TRBD1. Germline-derived CDR1 and CDR2 are SGHRS and YFSETQ. This CDR3 region has 18 residues. Trimming cost V 0 bases and J 5 bases; bases outside gene matches: 10. The DNA of the CDR3 is TGCGCCAGCAGCTTGGGTGCCCGGGACAGGGGGCTTGGAGATACGCAGTATTTT. This encodes CASSLGARDRGLGDTQYF.

The chain links TRBV28 to TRBJ1-1; maybe TRBD1 (6 bases). This CDR3 has 13 residues. V was cut by 4 bases and J by 7 bases, with 13 bases left in between. Germline V lookup: CDR1 MDHEN, CDR2 SYDVKM. The CDR3 spells CASSSIGQIEAFF. The DNA for the CDR3 is TGTGCCAGCAGTTCCATTGGACAGATTGAAGCTTTCTTT.

This clone was detected a few times. The chain joins TRBV5-1 to TRBJ2-7, with D possibly TRBD2 on 5 matching bases. Germline CDR1 SGHRS, CDR2 YFSETQ. CDR3 length equals 14 residues. V was cut by 0 bases and J by 6 bases, with 13 bases left in between. For the CDR3, the DNA is TGCGCCAGCAGCTTGGAGCCAGCCGGGGTCGAGCAGTACTTC. Its translation is CASSLEPAGVEQYF.

The chain links TRBV6-5 to TRBJ2-7, with D possibly being TRBD1 (6 bases). Per germline, CDR1 MNHEY and CDR2 SVGAGI. Trimming stripped 0 bases from V and 5 bases from J, with 17 bases between. The CDR3 runs to 16 residues. The CDR3: CASSYSSGQPRNEQYF. DNA of the CDR3: TGTGCCAGCAGTTACTCCTCAGGACAGCCGAGGAACGAGCAGTACTTC.

V is TRBV5-1 and J is TRBJ2-7; 8 bases agree with TRBD2. The CDR3 length is 14 residues. The V segment lost 4 bases and the J segment 6 bases; nucleotides outside the gene matches: 9. The germline CDR1 and CDR2 sequences are SGHRS and YFSETQ. CDR3 sequence reads: CASSPLAGKIEQYF. For the CDR3, the DNA is TGCGCCAGCAGCCCTCTAGCGGGTAAAATCGAGCAGTACTTC.

This chain joins TRBV7-8 and TRBJ2-5, with a possible D match to TRBD2 (6 bases). The CDR3 covers 17 residues. CDR1 SGHVS and CDR2 FQNEAQ come from the germline V gene. Trimming took off 6 bases at V and 7 bases at J, with 27 bases between the two ends. CDR3 nucleotide sequence: TGTGCCAGCAGTCCCCGGGACCCGGGAGAGCAGAGCGGGACCCAGTACTTC. Its protein product is CASSPRDPGEQSGTQYF.

The chain couples TRBV5-8 to TRBJ1-5, with D unclear. The CDR3 is 14 amino acids. The V end lost 0 bases, the J end lost 7 bases, and 11 bases lay between the germline ends. Looked up from germline, CDR1 is SGHTS and CDR2 is YDEGEE. The CDR3 sequence is CASSLVDSRQPQHF. The CDR3 bases are TGTGCCAGCAGCTTGGTAGATAGTCGCCAGCCCCAGCATTTT. The full variable domain, with the rest looked up from reference TRBV5-8 and TRBJ1-5, is EAGVTQSPTHLIKTRGQQATLRCSPISGHTSVYWYQQALGLGLQFLLWYDEGEERNRGNFPPRFSGRQFPNYSSELNVNALELEDSALYLCASSLVDSRQPQHFGDGTRLSIL.

This chain uses TRBV11-2 with TRBJ2-6; D gene unclear. This CDR3 is 15 amino acids long. V gave up 4 bases and J gave up 2 bases, with 9 bases separating them. CDR1 is SGHAT, CDR2 FQNNGV, per germline. The CDR3: CASSSLRAGANVLTF. CDR3 coding DNA: TGTGCCAGCAGCTCCCTCCGGGCTGGGGCCAACGTCCTGACTTTC. Using reference TRBV11-2 and TRBJ2-6 for the parts outside the CDR3, the full variable domain is EAGVAQSPRYKIIEKRQSVAFWCNPISGHATLYWYQQILGQGPKLLIQFQNNGVVDDSQLPKDRFSAERLKGVDSTLKIQPAKLEDSAVYLCASSSLRAGANVLTFGAGSRLTVL.

On this clone itself: Distinct nucleotide sequences in the sample also encode this CDR3. The chain couples TRBV15 to TRBJ2-7; no firm D call. The CDR3 is 14 amino acids. The germline V gene encodes CDR1 LNHNV and CDR2 YYDKDF (reference sequence). Deletions cut 1 base from V and 1 base from J, with 8 bases between. The CDR3 nucleotides are TGTGCCACCAGCAGAGGAGGAGAATCCTACGAGCAGTACTTC. Protein product: CATSRGGESYEQYF.

The chain has TRBV18 and TRBJ1-6, with D uncertain. The ends were cut back, 2 bases at V and 6 bases at J, with 8 bases in the middle. CDR1 and CDR2 from the germline V gene are KGHSH and LQKENI. The CDR3 is made up of 14 amino acids. CDR3: CASSPGLSNSPLHF. The CDR3 region has the DNA TGTGCCAGCTCACCAGGACTTTCTAATTCACCCCTCCACTTT.

The CDR3 DNA reads TGTGCCAGTATTGCGTTTTCTGGGGCCAACGTCCTGACTTTC. Translated: CASIAFSGANVLTF. The rearrangement links TRBV19 to TRBJ2-6; D gene unclear. The germline V gene has CDR1 LNHDA and CDR2 SQIVND (reference sequence). Trimming stripped 7 bases from V and 1 base from J, with 8 bases between. The CDR3 loop spans 14 amino acids.

The chain couples TRBV6-4 to TRBJ2-3; 11 bases are shared with TRBD2. Germline V gene sequence: CDR1 MRHNA, CDR2 SNTAGT. The CDR3 loop spans 16 amino acids. V shed 3 bases, J shed 3 bases, and the junction held 5 bases outside the gene matches. The CDR3 sequence is CASSEGASGGTDTQYF. The CDR3 coding sequence is TGTGCCAGCAGTGAAGGAGCTAGCGGGGGGACAGATACGCAGTATTTT.

This clone was seen a handful of times. The chain uses TRBV6-1 and TRBJ1-6, with D maybe TRBD1 (6 bases). V lost 0 bases to trimming and J lost 5 bases, with 11 bases between them. Germline V CDR1 and CDR2: MNHNS, SASEGT. The CDR3 sequence is 16 residues long. CDR3 sequence: CASSEAPGANNSPLHF. The DNA of the CDR3 is TGTGCCAGCAGTGAAGCCCCAGGGGCGAATAATTCACCCCTCCACTTT.

The chain couples TRBV7-9 to TRBJ2-1, with D perhaps TRBD1 (6 bases). V dropped 4 bases and J dropped 9 bases, with 13 bases sitting between them. The germline CDR1 and CDR2 sequences are SEHNR and FQNEAQ (reference sequence). The CDR3 covers 13 residues. The CDR3 region has the DNA TGTGCCAGCAGCTCCGACAGAGGGGGTGAGCAGTTCTTC. It translates to CASSSDRGGEQFF.

The rearrangement joins TRBV5-1 to TRBJ2-2; 7 positions match TRBD1. Germline V gene lookup returns CDR1 SGHRS and CDR2 YFSETQ. J gave up 5 bases and V 7 bases, and 5 bases lay outside the gene matches. The CDR3 is made up of 13 amino acids. The CDR3 spells CASGQQGTGELFF. The DNA of the CDR3 is TGCGCCAGCGGACAACAGGGGACCGGGGAGCTGTTTTTT.

The gene calls are TRBV7-2 and TRBJ2-2; TRBD2 matches at 8 bases. The germline V gene has CDR1 SGHTA and CDR2 FQGNSA. The CDR3 is 16 amino acids. The ends lost 6 bases at V and 8 bases at J; junction bases unmatched: 14. CDR3 residues: CASSYRGGPTAGELFF. The CDR3, as DNA: TGTGCCAGCAGTTATCGCGGGGGGCCTACAGCAGGGGAGCTGTTTTTT.

The chain is built from TRBV29-1 and TRBJ2-7; TRBD2 aligns across 9 bases. The germline gives CDR1 SQVTM, CDR2 ANQGSEA. The CDR3 is 16 amino acids. V gave up 4 bases and J gave up 3 bases; unmatched junction bases: 13. CDR3 in DNA: TGCAGCGTTGTAGCCACCTCTCTAGCGGGGAACTACGAGCAGTACTTC. As protein: CSVVATSLAGNYEQYF.

V usage is TRBV7-2 and J usage is TRBJ2-3; 9 bases map to TRBD2. CDR1 and CDR2 from the germline V gene are SGHTA and FQGNSA. This CDR3 has 16 residues. Trimming removed 10 bases from V and 4 bases from J; junction bases left unmatched: 15. CDR3: CATGVGLATLPDTQYF. The CDR3 nucleotides are TGTGCCACCGGAGTAGGACTAGCGACTCTCCCAGATACGCAGTATTTT. Using reference TRBV7-2 and TRBJ2-3 for the parts outside the CDR3, the full variable domain is GAGVSQSPSNKVTEKGKDVELRCDPISGHTALYWYRQSLGQGLEFLIYFQGNSAPDKSGLPSDRFSAERTGGSVSTLTIQRTQQEDSAVYLCATGVGLATLPDTQYFGPGTRLTVL.

The chain couples TRBV9 to TRBJ2-3, with 8 bases aligning to TRBD2. The V gene end was trimmed by 0 bases and the J gene end by 6 bases; junction bases not matched to a gene: 3. The CDR3 is 14 amino acids. Germline CDR1 and CDR2: SGDLS and YYNGEE. This CDR3 is CASSVDPSGDTQYF. The CDR3 DNA is TGTGCCAGCAGCGTAGACCCTAGCGGGGATACGCAGTATTTT.

The chain couples TRBV14 to TRBJ2-1; D is uncertain. Trimming cost V 4 bases and J 6 bases, with 16 bases left between them. This CDR3 comprises 15 residues. Germline loops: CDR1 SGHDN, CDR2 FVKESK. CDR3 amino acids: CASSPAERPCNEQFF. As DNA, the CDR3 is TGTGCCAGCAGCCCGGCGGAGAGGCCCTGCAATGAGCAGTTCTTC. The whole variable domain, filled in from reference TRBV14 and TRBJ2-1, reads EAGVTQFPSHSVIEKGQTVTLRCDPISGHDNLYWYRRVMGKEIKFLLHFVKESKQDESGMPNNRFLAERTGGTYSTLKVQPAELEDSGVYFCASSPAERPCNEQFFGPGTRLTVL.

The chain is built from TRBV18 and TRBJ1-2, with 11 nucleotides matching TRBD1. V trimming: 2 bases; J trimming: 3 bases; junction bases outside the gene matches: 11. This CDR3 has 18 residues. The germline V gene encodes CDR1 KGHSH and CDR2 LQKENI. The CDR3 sequence: CASSPMEWTGGKDYGYTF. The DNA of the CDR3 is TGTGCCAGCTCACCAATGGAGTGGACAGGGGGCAAAGACTATGGCTACACCTTC.

This chain joins TRBV2 and TRBJ1-1, with D perhaps matching TRBD1 (5 bases). V lost 7 bases and J lost 3, with 15 bases in between. This CDR3 comprises 14 residues. Germline V lookup: CDR1 SNHLY, CDR2 FYNNEI. The CDR3 loop reads CASTPQGGDTEAFF. The CDR3 DNA sequence: TGTGCCAGCACACCCCAGGGAGGGGACACTGAAGCTTTCTTT.

The gene calls are TRBV5-5 and TRBJ2-2; TRBD1 aligns across 7 bases. Losses at the gene ends were 0 bases for V and 4 bases for J; bases not matched to a gene: 3. There are 15 residues in the CDR3. Germline V CDR1 and CDR2: SGHKS, YYEKEE (reference sequence). The CDR3 loop reads CASSLEGGPTGELFF. The CDR3 DNA reads as TGTGCCAGCAGCTTGGAAGGGGGCCCCACCGGGGAGCTGTTTTTT.

The V and J genes are TRBV2 and TRBJ2-2; D possibly corresponds to TRBD2 (6 bases). The V end was cut by 5 bases, the J end by 1 base, with 11 bases between. Germline values: CDR1 SNHLY, CDR2 FYNNEI. CDR3 size: 15 residues. As DNA, the CDR3 is TGTGCCAGCAGTCCCCGGCGGGAGAACACCGGGGAGCTGTTTTTT. Its translation: CASSPRRENTGELFF.

This clone has more than one count but fewer than ten. The rearrangement uses TRBV12-5 and TRBJ2-5, with D possibly TRBD1 on 6 matching bases. Germline V gene sequence: CDR1 LGHNT, CDR2 FRNRAP. This CDR3 is 16 amino acids long. Trimming removed 2 bases from V and 1 base from J, with 14 bases in between. The CDR3 here is CASGLIVGAPQETQYF. The DNA for the CDR3 is TGTGCTAGTGGTTTGATTGTGGGGGCCCCCCAAGAGACCCAGTACTTC.

The chain uses TRBV2 and TRBJ2-1; D may be TRBD1 (6 bases). V lost 7 bases to trimming and J lost 9 bases, with 25 bases between them. Germline CDR1 is SNHLY and CDR2 is FYNNEI. The CDR3 covers 16 residues. CDR3 DNA: TGTGCCAGCAAGGGCAGGGGCTCACGTCCGGGGAGTGAGCAGTTCTTC. This gives the protein CASKGRGSRPGSEQFF. Supplemented by reference TRBV2 and TRBJ2-1, the full variable domain reads EPEVTQTPSHQVTQMGQEVILRCVPISNHLYFYWYRQILGQKVEFLVSFYNNEISEKSEIFDDQFSVERPDGSNFTLKIRSTKLEDSAMYFCASKGRGSRPGSEQFFGPGTRLTVL.

The V gene is TRBV5-1, the J gene TRBJ2-3; D is perhaps TRBD1 (5 bases). CDR1 SGHRS and CDR2 YFSETQ come from the germline V gene. The CDR3 spans 15 residues. With 4 bases removed from V and 6 bases from J, the gap between germline ends came to 18 bases. The CDR3 protein is CASSGSGGAADTQYF. In nucleotides, the CDR3 is TGCGCCAGCAGCGGCTCCGGTGGGGCGGCGGATACGCAGTATTTT.

This clone was seen only once. The chain employs TRBV7-2 and TRBJ1-2, with no clear D. Deletions cut 3 bases from V and 6 bases from J, with 11 bases between. The CDR3 spans 13 residues. Germline values: CDR1 SGHTA, CDR2 FQGNSA. The CDR3 coding sequence is TGTGCCAGCAGCTTCGTGACAAAAGATGGCTACACCTTC. Translating it yields CASSFVTKDGYTF.

This chain joins TRBV15 and TRBJ2-1; D is unresolved. CDR3 length equals 14 residues. V gave up 1 base and J gave up 7 bases, with 11 bases separating them. The germline CDR1 and CDR2 sequences are LNHNV and YYDKDF (reference sequence). In DNA form, the CDR3 reads TGTGCCACCAGCAGAGGCCGGGTCTATAATGAGCAGTTCTTC. This codes for CATSRGRVYNEQFF.

The J gene is TRBJ2-1, the V gene TRBV4-2; 15 bases fit TRBD2. This CDR3 spans 18 amino acids. Germline V gene sequence: CDR1 LGHNA, CDR2 YNFKEQ. J gave up 15 bases and V 1 base, and 16 bases lay outside the gene matches. The CDR3 sequence: CASSQGARTSGRALRGFF. CDR3 DNA sequence: TGTGCCAGCAGCCAAGGGGCCCGGACTAGCGGGAGGGCCCTCCGTGGGTTCTTC.